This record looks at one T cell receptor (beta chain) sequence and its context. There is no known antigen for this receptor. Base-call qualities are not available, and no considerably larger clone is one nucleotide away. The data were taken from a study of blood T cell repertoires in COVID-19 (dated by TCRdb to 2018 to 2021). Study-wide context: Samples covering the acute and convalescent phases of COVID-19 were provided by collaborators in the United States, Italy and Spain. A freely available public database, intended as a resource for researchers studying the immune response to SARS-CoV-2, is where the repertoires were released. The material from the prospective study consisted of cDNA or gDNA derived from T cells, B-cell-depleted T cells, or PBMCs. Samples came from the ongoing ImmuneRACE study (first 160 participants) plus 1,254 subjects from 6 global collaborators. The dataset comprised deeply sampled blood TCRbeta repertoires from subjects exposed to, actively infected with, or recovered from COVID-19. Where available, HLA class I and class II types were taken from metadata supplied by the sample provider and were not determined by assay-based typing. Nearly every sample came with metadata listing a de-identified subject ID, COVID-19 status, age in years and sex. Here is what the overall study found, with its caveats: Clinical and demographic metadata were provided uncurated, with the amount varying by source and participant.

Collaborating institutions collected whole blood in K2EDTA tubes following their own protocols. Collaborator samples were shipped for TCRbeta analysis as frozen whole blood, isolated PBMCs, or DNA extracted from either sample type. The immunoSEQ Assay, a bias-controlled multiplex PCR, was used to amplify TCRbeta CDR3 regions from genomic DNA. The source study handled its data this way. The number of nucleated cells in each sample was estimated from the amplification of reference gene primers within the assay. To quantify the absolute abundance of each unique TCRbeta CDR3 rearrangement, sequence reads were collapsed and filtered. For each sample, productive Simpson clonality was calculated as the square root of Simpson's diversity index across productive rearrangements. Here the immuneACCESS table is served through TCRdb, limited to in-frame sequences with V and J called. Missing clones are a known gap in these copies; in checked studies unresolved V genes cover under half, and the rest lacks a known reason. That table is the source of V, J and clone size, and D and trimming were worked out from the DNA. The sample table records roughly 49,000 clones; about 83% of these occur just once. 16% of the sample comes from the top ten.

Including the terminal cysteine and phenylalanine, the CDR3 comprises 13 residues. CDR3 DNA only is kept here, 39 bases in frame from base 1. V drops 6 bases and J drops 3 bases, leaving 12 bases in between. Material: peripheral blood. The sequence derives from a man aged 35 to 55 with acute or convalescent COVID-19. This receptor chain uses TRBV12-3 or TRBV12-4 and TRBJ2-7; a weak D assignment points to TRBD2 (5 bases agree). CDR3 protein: CASSILEGYEQYF. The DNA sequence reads TGTGCCAGCAGCATTCTCGAGGGCTACGAGCAGTACTTC.